This T cell receptor (beta chain) was identified in a study of siplizumab effects on memory and regulatory T cells. Study observations and caveats: Naive T cells were seen as more diverse than memory cells and as major alloresponse contributors. Among alloreactive clones, only a minor fraction mapped to unstimulated subsets.

In regard to this clone: Its antigen remains unidentified.

Looked up from germline, CDR1 is LGHNA and CDR2 is YNFKEQ. V was clipped by 0 bases and J by 5 bases; unmatched bases: 6. The CDR3 totals 16 residues. Every sample had 80,000 to 100,000 of its TCR templates assayed. Profiled with immunoSEQ multiplex PCR; TCRdb holds only in-frame clones, not every one. The data show about 110,000 clones, with about 90% seen just once and 0.75% held by the top ten. The chain uses TRBV4-2 and TRBJ2-7; 11 nucleotides match TRBD2. Sequenced sample: Tregs sorted from blood. The TCR originated in a human donor in good health. The CDR3 DNA follows: TGTGCCAGCAGCCAAGATTGGCTAGCGGGAGGCCACGAGCAGTACTTC. It encodes CASSQDWLAGGHEQYF.